The 3 T cell receptor beta chains given below trace back to one sample, sequenced in a study of cytomegalovirus exposure and HLA in healthy donors. Only in-frame clones appear in the TCRdb table, and some are missing; sequencing was by immunoSEQ multiplex PCR. The data show over 70,000 clones, with 80% to 90% seen just once and about 4.1% held by the top ten. Specimen: PBMCs. These receptors all stem from a woman aged 18-30 years in good health and CMV-seropositive.

This clone occurred once. The CDR3 loop is CATGGVMNTEAFF. The CDR3 DNA follows: TGTGCCACAGGGGGTGTCATGAACACTGAAGCTTTCTTT. The J gene is TRBJ1-1, the V gene TRBV2; 7 bases align to TRBD1. The ends lost 10 bases at V and 0 bases at J; junction bases unmatched: 5. The germline V gene encodes CDR1 SNHLY and CDR2 FYNNEI. The CDR3 is 13 residues long.

The chain employs TRBV10-3 and TRBJ2-2, with 7 bases fitting TRBD2. After removal of 9 bases from V and 1 base from J, the junction contained 2 bases not matched to a gene. Germline-derived CDR1 and CDR2 are ENHRY and SYGVKD. The CDR3 is 13 amino acids. In DNA form, the CDR3 reads TGTGCCATGTGGGGGGGGAACACCGGGGAGCTGTTTTTT. Encoded protein: CAMWGGNTGELFF.

The chain couples TRBV6-5 to TRBJ1-4, with a tentative D call TRBD1 (5 bases). The germline V gene encodes CDR1 MNHEY and CDR2 SVGAGI. Trimming removed 5 bases from V and 8 bases from J, with 18 bases in between. This CDR3 is built from 15 residues. The CDR3 here is CASSIGTGRGEKLFF. The CDR3 coding sequence is TGTGCCAGCAGTATTGGGACCGGCCGGGGGGAAAAACTGTTTTTT.